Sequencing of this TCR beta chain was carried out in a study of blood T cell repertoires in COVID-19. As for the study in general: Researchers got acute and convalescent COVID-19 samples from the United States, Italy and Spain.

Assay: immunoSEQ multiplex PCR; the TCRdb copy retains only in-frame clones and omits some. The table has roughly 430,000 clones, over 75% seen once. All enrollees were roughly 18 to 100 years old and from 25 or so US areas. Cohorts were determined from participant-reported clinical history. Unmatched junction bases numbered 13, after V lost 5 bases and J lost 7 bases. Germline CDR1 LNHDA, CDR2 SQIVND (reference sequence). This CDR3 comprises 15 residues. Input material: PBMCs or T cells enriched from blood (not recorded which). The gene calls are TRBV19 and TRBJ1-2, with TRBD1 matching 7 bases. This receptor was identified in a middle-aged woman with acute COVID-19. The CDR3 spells CASSPRQGYSVGYTF. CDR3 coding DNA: TGTGCCAGTAGTCCGAGACAGGGCTATTCAGTTGGCTACACCTTC.